This T cell receptor beta chain emerged from a study of T-cell memory formation after mild COVID-19. The CDR3 covers 22 residues. The germline CDR1 and CDR2 sequences are DFQATT and SNEGSKA (reference sequence). With V trimmed by 0 bases and J by 1 base, 23 bases remained unmatched. The authors produced TCR alpha and TCR beta cDNA libraries with sample barcodes and UMIs by 5'RACE using constant-segment primers. Each CDR3 protein gets one entry after TCRdb re-called the 5' RACE reads with MiXCR. Of approximately 13,000 distinct CDR3 sequences in the sample, roughly 15% were seen once. Note on this clonotype: Its antigen is not known.

The study's findings and limits: CD4/CD8 balance held among clones contracting day 15 to 85, and later expanders leaned CD4+. In pre-infection memory, a portion of responding clones appeared, which suggested that cross-reactive memory joined. Chiefly within CM and EM were the contracting CD4+ clones; CD8+ ones were within EMRA.

The sequence came from a man younger than 30 who had mild COVID-19 (a few samples of this study predate the infection). Cell type and time point are not known. The sample comprised PBMCs or a T cell subset sorted from them (not recorded which). V usage is TRBV20-1 and J usage is TRBJ2-1; 8 bases match TRBD2. The CDR3 sequence: CSARDPPGTRKAKGRSYNEQFF. The CDR3 DNA reads TGCAGTGCTAGAGATCCACCCGGGACTAGGAAAGCGAAGGGAAGGTCCTACAATGAGCAGTTCTTC.